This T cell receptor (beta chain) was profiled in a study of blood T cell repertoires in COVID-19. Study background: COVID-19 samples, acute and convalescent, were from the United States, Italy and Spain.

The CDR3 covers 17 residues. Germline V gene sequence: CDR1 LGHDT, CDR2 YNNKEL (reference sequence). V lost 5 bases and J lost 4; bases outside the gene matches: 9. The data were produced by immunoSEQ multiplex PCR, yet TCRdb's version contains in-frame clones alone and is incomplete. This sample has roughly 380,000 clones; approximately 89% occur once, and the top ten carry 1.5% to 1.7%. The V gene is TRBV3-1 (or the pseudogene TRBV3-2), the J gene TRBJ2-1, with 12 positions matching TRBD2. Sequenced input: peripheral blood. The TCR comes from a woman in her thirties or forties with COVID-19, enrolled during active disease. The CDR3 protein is CASSARLAGVGYNEQFF. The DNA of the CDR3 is TGTGCCAGCAGCGCTAGACTAGCGGGAGTGGGTTACAATGAGCAGTTCTTC.